The 5 T cell receptor beta chains presented below share a single source sample, sequenced in a study of Tregs in tolerant kidney transplant recipients. Related graft donors supplied nonmyeloablative bone marrow transplants, and mixed chimerism was transient. Clones were sequenced by immunoSEQ multiplex PCR, and TCRdb holds only the in-frame ones, with some missing. The table records 84,000 or so clones, approximately 94% of them present only once. Specimen: CD4+ T cells from blood (PBMCs), collected 12 months after the transplant. The source of these receptors is a human patient who received a combined kidney and bone marrow transplant. Some of the T cells might come from the graft donor.

V is TRBV5-1 and J is TRBJ2-3, with 8 bases matching TRBD1. After removal of 5 bases from V and 3 bases from J, the junction contained 5 bases not matched to a gene. The germline gives CDR1 SGHRS, CDR2 YFSETQ. The length of the CDR3 is 14 residues. DNA for the CDR3: TGCGCCAGCAGGAGGGGACAGGAAACAGATACGCAGTATTTT. Its protein product is CASRRGQETDTQYF.

This chain links TRBV7-2 with TRBJ2-3; possibly TRBD1 for D (5 bases). This CDR3 spans 16 amino acids. V was pared by 2 bases and J by 0 bases, with 12 bases between. The germline V gene has CDR1 SGHTA and CDR2 FQGNSA. Here the CDR3 DNA reads TGTGCCAGCAGCTTAAGTTGGGGCGCCAGCACAGATACGCAGTATTTT. It encodes CASSLSWGASTDTQYF. The full variable domain, rest sourced from reference TRBV7-2 and TRBJ2-3, is GAGVSQSPSNKVTEKGKDVELRCDPISGHTALYWYRQSLGQGLEFLIYFQGNSAPDKSGLPSDRFSAERTGGSVSTLTIQRTQQEDSAVYLCASSLSWGASTDTQYFGPGTRLTVL.

The rearrangement uses TRBV5-5 and TRBJ1-1, with 8 bases identical to TRBD1. The length of the CDR3 is 17 residues. Germline V gene sequence: CDR1 SGHKS, CDR2 YYEKEE (reference sequence). V lost 4 bases to trimming and J lost 3 bases; unmatched junction nucleotides: 14. CDR3 sequence: CASSIQDRVFWDTEAFF. The CDR3 nucleotides are TGTGCCAGCAGCATCCAGGACAGGGTGTTTTGGGACACTGAAGCTTTCTTT.

The chain links TRBV7-2 to TRBJ1-2; TRBD1 might be the D (5 bases). V was shortened by 1 base and J by 3 bases, with 9 bases between the two germline ends. CDR1 and CDR2 (germline): SGHTA, FQGNSA. The CDR3 spans 14 residues. The CDR3 spells CASSLDRSYYGYTF. The CDR3 DNA is TGTGCCAGCAGCTTAGACAGGAGCTACTATGGCTACACCTTC.

The chain joins TRBV29-1 to TRBJ2-5, with D tentatively TRBD2 (7 bases). V was cut by 6 bases and J by 5 bases, with 13 bases left in between. Germline V gene lookup returns CDR1 SQVTM and CDR2 ANQGSEA. The CDR3 sequence is 12 residues long. In DNA, the CDR3 is TGCAGCGTCCAAAGGGGGGGGGAGACCCAGTACTTC. It yields the protein CSVQRGGETQYF.